The rows below give T cell receptor beta chains drawn from one sample of a study of blood T cells in healthy people across ages. MiXCR was run by TCRdb on the 5' RACE reads, yielding one entry per CDR3 protein. Found here are around 2 million distinct CDR3 sequences, roughly two fifths of them singletons; the top ten hold roughly 24%. Source material: blood. These TCRs come from a human donor in good health. CDR3s include the opening cysteine and the closing phenylalanine or tryptophan. A D gene is named only where the DNA matches it firmly. Only part of the rows carry a size: once, few, many, or a class if the clone is expanded.

CDR3 DNA: TGCAGTGCTAGAGATGGGCCCGCAGGGACCCAGTACTTC
CDR3 protein: CSARDGPAGTQYF
clone size: few
J gene: TRBJ2-5
V gene: TRBV20-1
D gene: -

CDR3 DNA: TGCAGTGTCGCGGGACGGATGAACACTGAAGCTTTCTTT
CDR3 protein: CSVAGRMNTEAFF
clone size: many
J gene: TRBJ1-1
V gene: TRBV29-1
D gene: -

CDR3 DNA: TGCAGTGCTTGGGGGCTAGCGGAAGAGACCCAGTACTTC
CDR3 protein: CSAWGLAEETQYF
clone size: -
J gene: TRBJ2-5
V gene: TRBV20-1
D gene: -

CDR3 DNA: TGCGCCAGCAGCTATGGACCAGCTAGCAATCAGCCCCAGCATTTT
CDR3 protein: CASSYGPASNQPQHF
clone size: few
J gene: TRBJ1-5
V gene: TRBV5-1
D gene: -

CDR3 DNA: TGTGCCAGCTCCATCGGGACAGGGCATTACACCGGGGAGCTGTTTTTT
CDR3 protein: CASSIGTGHYTGELFF
clone size: -
J gene: TRBJ2-2
V gene: TRBV7-9
D gene: TRBD1

CDR3 DNA: TGCGCCAGCAGAATAGGGAGTGGGGGCCAAGAGACCCAGTACTTC
CDR3 protein: CASRIGSGGQETQYF
clone size: few
J gene: TRBJ2-5
V gene: TRBV5-1
D gene: -

CDR3 DNA: TGCAGCGTTGAAGTCAGGGATCTAAACTATGGCTACACCTTC
CDR3 protein: CSVEVRDLNYGYTF
clone size: -
J gene: TRBJ1-2
V gene: TRBV29-1
D gene: -

CDR3 DNA: TGCGCCAGCAGCCTGCTGACCAAGAACACTGAAGCTTTCTTT
CDR3 protein: CASSLLTKNTEAFF
clone size: -
J gene: TRBJ1-1
V gene: TRBV5-1
D gene: -

CDR3 DNA: TGTGCCAGCAGCTATGGGGGAAGGGCGGCTAACTATGGCCACACCTTC
CDR3 protein: CASSYGGRAANYGHTF
clone size: once
J gene: TRBJ1-2
V gene: TRBV13
D gene: -

CDR3 DNA: TGTGCCAGCAGCCTCACCGGGGGCGTAGGCTACACCTTC
CDR3 protein: CASSLTGGVGYTF
clone size: -
J gene: TRBJ1-2
V gene: TRBV12-3/TRBV12-4
D gene: -

CDR3 DNA: TGTGCCAGCAGCGTACAGCCTAACTATGGCTACACCTTC
CDR3 protein: CASSVQPNYGYTF
clone size: -
J gene: TRBJ1-2
V gene: TRBV9
D gene: -

CDR3 DNA: TGTGCCAGCAGCTTATCTTCACCGCGCCCCAATCCGAACACCGGGGAGCTGTTTTTT
CDR3 protein: CASSLSSPRPNPNTGELFF
clone size: -
J gene: TRBJ2-2
V gene: TRBV7-8
D gene: -

CDR3 DNA: TGTGCCAGCAGCTTAGGACAGATAAGCACAGATACGCAGTATTTT
CDR3 protein: CASSLGQISTDTQYF
clone size: many
J gene: TRBJ2-3
V gene: TRBV11-2
D gene: -

CDR3 DNA: TGCAGTGCCCTGACTAGCGGGGACACAGATACGCAGTATTTT
CDR3 protein: CSALTSGDTDTQYF
clone size: -
J gene: TRBJ2-3
V gene: TRBV20-1
D gene: TRBD2

CDR3 DNA: TGTGCCAGCAGCCAAGGCTGGACTAGCGGGGCCAATGAGCAGTTCTTC
CDR3 protein: CASSQGWTSGANEQFF
clone size: few
J gene: TRBJ2-1
V gene: TRBV3-1
D gene: TRBD2